What follows is one T cell receptor (beta chain) and its context. The antigen remains undetermined. TCR alpha and TCR beta cDNA libraries carrying sample barcodes and UMIs came from 5'RACE with constant-segment primers. TCRdb independently ran MiXCR on the 5' RACE reads; one entry per CDR3 protein. The data show tens of thousands of distinct CDR3 sequences, 6% to 9.5% seen once. This specimen belongs to a study of T-cell memory formation after mild COVID-19. Study-wide points: CD4+ contracting clones lay mainly in CM and EM, CD8+ ones in EMRA. Day 15 to 85 contractors were CD4/CD8 balanced; later expanders leaned CD4+.

Sequences were obtained from PBMCs or a T cell subset sorted from them (not recorded which). The clonotype originates from a man aged 18 to 29 who had mild COVID-19 (a few samples of this study predate the infection). Cell type and time point are not known.

The CDR3 DNA reads as TGTGCCAGCAGCCAATCGGGACAGGGAAATCAGCCCCAGCATTTT. It specifies CASSQSGQGNQPQHF. The V and J genes are TRBV7-8 and TRBJ1-5, with 9 bases that match TRBD1. The CDR3 totals 15 residues. CDR1 SGHVS and CDR2 FQNEAQ come from the germline V gene. The ends lost 5 bases at V and 4 bases at J; junction bases unmatched: 6.